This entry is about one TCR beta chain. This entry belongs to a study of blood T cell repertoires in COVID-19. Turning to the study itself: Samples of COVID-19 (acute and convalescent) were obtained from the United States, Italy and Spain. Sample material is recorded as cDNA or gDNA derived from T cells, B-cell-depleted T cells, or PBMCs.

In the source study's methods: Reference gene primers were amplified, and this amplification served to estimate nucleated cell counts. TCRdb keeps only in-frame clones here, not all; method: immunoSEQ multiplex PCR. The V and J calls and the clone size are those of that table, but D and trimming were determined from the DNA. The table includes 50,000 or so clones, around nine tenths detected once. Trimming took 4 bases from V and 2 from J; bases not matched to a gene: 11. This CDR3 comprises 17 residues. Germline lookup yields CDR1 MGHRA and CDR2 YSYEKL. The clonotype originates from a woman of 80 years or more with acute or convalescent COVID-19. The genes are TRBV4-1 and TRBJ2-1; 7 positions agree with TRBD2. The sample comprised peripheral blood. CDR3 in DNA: TGCGCCAGCAGCCCGATTTATGGCGGGAGTCCCTACAATGAGCAGTTCTTC. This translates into CASSPIYGGSPYNEQFF.